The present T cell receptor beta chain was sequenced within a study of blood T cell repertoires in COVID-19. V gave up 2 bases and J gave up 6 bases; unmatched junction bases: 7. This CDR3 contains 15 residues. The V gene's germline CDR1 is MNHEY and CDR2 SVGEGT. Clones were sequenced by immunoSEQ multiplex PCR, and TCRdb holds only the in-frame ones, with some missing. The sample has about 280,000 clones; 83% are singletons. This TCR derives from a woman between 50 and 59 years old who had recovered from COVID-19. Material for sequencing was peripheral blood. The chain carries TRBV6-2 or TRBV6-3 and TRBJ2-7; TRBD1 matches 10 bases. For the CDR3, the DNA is TGTGCCAGCAGTTACCTCGGACAGGGGGTGAGCGAGCAGTACTTC. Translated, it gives CASSYLGQGVSEQYF.